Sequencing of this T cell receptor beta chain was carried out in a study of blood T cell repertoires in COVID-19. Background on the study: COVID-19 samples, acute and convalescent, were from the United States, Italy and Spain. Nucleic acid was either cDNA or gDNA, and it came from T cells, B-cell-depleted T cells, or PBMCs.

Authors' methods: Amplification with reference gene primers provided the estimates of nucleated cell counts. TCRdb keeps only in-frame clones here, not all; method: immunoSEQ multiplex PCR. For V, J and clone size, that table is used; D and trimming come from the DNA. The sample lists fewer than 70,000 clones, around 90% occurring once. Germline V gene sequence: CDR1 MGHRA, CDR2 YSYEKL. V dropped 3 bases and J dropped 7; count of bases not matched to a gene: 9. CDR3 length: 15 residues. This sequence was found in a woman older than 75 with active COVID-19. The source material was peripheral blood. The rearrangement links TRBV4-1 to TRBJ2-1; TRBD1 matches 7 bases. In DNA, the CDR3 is TGCGCCAGCAGCCAGGTGAACAGGGGCTGGAATGAGCAGTTCTTC. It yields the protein CASSQVNRGWNEQFF.